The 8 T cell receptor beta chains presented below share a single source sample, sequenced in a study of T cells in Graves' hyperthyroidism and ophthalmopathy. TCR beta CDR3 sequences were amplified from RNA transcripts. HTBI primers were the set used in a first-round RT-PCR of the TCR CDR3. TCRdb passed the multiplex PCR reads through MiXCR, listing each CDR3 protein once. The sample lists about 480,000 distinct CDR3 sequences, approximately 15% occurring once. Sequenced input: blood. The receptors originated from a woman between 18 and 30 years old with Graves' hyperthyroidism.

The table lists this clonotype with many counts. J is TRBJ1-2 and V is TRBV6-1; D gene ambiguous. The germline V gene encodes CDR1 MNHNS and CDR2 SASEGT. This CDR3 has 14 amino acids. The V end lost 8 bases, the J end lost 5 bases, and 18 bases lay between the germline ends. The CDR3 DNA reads TGTGCCAGCTCCAGGCCCCCCCCGGGGTATGGCTACACCTTC. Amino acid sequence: CASSRPPPGYGYTF.

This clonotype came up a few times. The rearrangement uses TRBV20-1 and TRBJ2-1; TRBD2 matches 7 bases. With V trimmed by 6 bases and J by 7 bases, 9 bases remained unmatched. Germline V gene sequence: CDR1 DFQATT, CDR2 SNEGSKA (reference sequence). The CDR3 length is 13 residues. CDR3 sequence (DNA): TGCAGTGCCTTAGCCGGGGGAGGGAATGAGCAGTTCTTC. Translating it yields CSALAGGGNEQFF.

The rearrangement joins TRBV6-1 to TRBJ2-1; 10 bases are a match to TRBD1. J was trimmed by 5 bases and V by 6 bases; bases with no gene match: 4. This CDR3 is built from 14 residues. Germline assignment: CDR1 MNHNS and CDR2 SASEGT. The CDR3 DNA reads TGTGCCAGCAGCCTCGGACAGGGGGACAATGAGCAGTTCTTC. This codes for CASSLGQGDNEQFF.

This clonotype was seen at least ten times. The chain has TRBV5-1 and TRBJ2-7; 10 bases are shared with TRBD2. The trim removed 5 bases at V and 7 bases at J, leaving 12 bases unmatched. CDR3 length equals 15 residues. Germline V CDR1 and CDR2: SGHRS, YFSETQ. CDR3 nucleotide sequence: TGCGCCAGCAGGGACCCATCTAGCGGGAGTTGGGAGCAGTACTTC. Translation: CASRDPSSGSWEQYF.

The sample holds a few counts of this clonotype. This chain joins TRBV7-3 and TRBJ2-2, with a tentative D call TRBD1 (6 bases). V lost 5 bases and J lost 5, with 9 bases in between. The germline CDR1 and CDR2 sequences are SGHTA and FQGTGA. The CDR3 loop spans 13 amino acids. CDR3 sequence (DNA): TGTGCCAGCAGCACCGGGACAACCGGGGAGCTGTTTTTT. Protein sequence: CASSTGTTGELFF. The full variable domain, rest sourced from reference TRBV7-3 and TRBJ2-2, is GAGVSQTPSNKVTEKGKYVELRCDPISGHTALYWYRQSLGQGPEFLIYFQGTGAADDSGLPNDRFFAVRPEGSVSTLKIQRTERGDSAVYLCASSTGTTGELFFGEGSRLTVL.

Here the CDR3 DNA reads TGTGCCAGCAGCGTAGAAGTGTGGGGGGCTTACAATGAGCAGTTCTTC. Translating gives CASSVEVWGAYNEQFF. This rearrangement joins TRBV9 to TRBJ2-1; perhaps D is TRBD1 or TRBD2 (6 bases each). V gave up 0 bases and J gave up 4 bases, with 14 bases separating them. This CDR3 has 16 residues. From germline, CDR1 is SGDLS and CDR2 YYNGEE.

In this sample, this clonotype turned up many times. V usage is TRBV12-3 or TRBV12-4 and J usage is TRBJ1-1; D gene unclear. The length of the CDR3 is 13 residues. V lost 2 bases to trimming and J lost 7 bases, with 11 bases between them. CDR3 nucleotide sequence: TGTGCCAGCAGTTTACGGGCTGGGGATGAAGCTTTCTTT. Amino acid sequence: CASSLRAGDEAFF.

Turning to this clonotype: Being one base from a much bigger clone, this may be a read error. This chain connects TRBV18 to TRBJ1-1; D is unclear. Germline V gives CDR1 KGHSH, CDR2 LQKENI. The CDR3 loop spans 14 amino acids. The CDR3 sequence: CASSPGSMNTKAFF. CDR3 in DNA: TGTGCCAGCTCACCGGGGAGCATGAACACTAAAGCTTTCTTT.